The 30 T cell receptor beta chains given below trace back to one sample, sequenced in a study of technical replicates of blood from several donors. Here immunoSEQ multiplex PCR was the method, and the copy in TCRdb shows in-frame clones only, minus some. The data show approximately 73,000 clones, with roughly 91% seen just once and about 0.4% held by the top ten. The sample taken for sequencing was T cells isolated from PBMCs. The receptor set was obtained from a human donor in good health.

The gene calls are TRBV9 and TRBJ2-1, with TRBD1 matching 7 bases. V was clipped by 0 bases and J by 7 bases; unmatched bases: 1. CDR1 is SGDLS, CDR2 YYNGEE, per germline. This CDR3 contains 13 residues. This CDR3 is CASSVGQGNEQFF. CDR3 nucleotides: TGTGCCAGCAGCGTAGGACAGGGAAATGAGCAGTTCTTC.

About this clone itself: At one end the junction does not follow the germline gene, possibly because of a read error. The rearrangement links TRBV5-5 to TRBJ2-7; 8 bases map to TRBD2. In germline, CDR1 is SGHKS, CDR2 YYEKEE (reference sequence). The CDR3 spans 15 residues. This CDR3 reads CASSLGLGTFYEQYF. Here the CDR3 DNA reads TGTGCCAGCAGTTTGGGACTAGGCACGTTCTACGAGCAGTACTTC.

The rearrangement joins TRBV19 to TRBJ1-1, with no clear D. This CDR3 is built from 12 residues. The germline gives CDR1 LNHDA, CDR2 SQIVND (reference sequence). Trimming stripped 5 bases from V and 7 bases from J, with 11 bases between. CDR3 coding DNA: TGTGCCAGTAGTCCATTTGCGGGTGAAGCTTTCTTT. This sequence encodes CASSPFAGEAFF.

This clone was counted a single time. The chain links TRBV6-5 to TRBJ2-1, with a possible D match to TRBD2 (6 bases). V was trimmed by 2 bases and J by 3 bases, leaving 8 bases between them. The germline CDR1 and CDR2 sequences are MNHEY and SVGAGI. The CDR3 contains 14 residues. The CDR3 region has the DNA TGTGCCAGCAGTTACGGTAGCGGCTACAATGAGCAGTTCTTC. Protein: CASSYGSGYNEQFF.

The chain employs TRBV27 and TRBJ2-4; D ambiguous. The CDR3 spans 15 residues. V lost 4 bases, J lost 0 bases, and 10 bases lay in between. CDR1 and CDR2 from the germline V gene are MNHEY and SMNVEV (reference sequence). In DNA form, the CDR3 reads TGTGCCAGCAGTTCCAAAGTAGAAGCCAAAAACATTCAGTACTTC. It specifies CASSSKVEAKNIQYF.

This clone turned up a few times. The chain uses TRBV20-1 and TRBJ2-1, with a weak D call TRBD1 (5 bases). V shed 4 bases and J shed 9 bases, with 10 bases lying between them. Germline CDR1 and CDR2: DFQATT and SNEGSKA (reference sequence). The CDR3 loop spans 11 amino acids. The CDR3 nucleotides read TGCAGTGCTACAGGGTCAGGTGAGCAGTTCTTC. This gives the protein CSATGSGEQFF.

The genes are TRBV5-1 and TRBJ2-7; D gene ambiguous. The V end was cut by 4 bases, the J end by 0 bases, with 8 bases between. CDR1 SGHRS and CDR2 YFSETQ come from the germline V gene. The CDR3 runs to 13 residues. For the CDR3, the DNA is TGCGCCAGCAGCAGGAGAGACTCCTACGAGCAGTACTTC. This translates into CASSRRDSYEQYF.

The gene calls are TRBV5-4 and TRBJ2-7; no clear D gene. The length of the CDR3 is 15 residues. V dropped 0 bases and J dropped 2 bases, with 12 bases sitting between them. CDR1 is SGHNT and CDR2 is YYREEE in the germline V gene (reference sequence). The CDR3, as DNA: TGTGCCAGCAGCTTGGGGGCACTTCTAACCTACGAGCAGTACTTC. Protein sequence: CASSLGALLTYEQYF.

This chain links TRBV6-5 with TRBJ2-1, with D possibly TRBD1 on 5 matching bases. The V and J ends lost 9 bases and 6 bases respectively, with 12 bases between them. Germline lookup yields CDR1 MNHEY and CDR2 SVGAGI. CDR3 length: 12 residues. This CDR3 is CASSKGRNEQFF. CDR3 nucleotides: TGTGCCAGTTCGAAGGGGCGCAATGAGCAGTTCTTC.

This sequence joins TRBV7-6 and TRBJ1-3; the D gene is possibly TRBD1 (5 bases). Germline V gene data show CDR1 as SGHVS and CDR2 as FNYEAQ. The CDR3 contains 13 residues. Trimming took 7 bases from V and 3 from J, leaving 10 bases between them. The chain's CDR3 is CASTLGLGNTIYF. Here the CDR3 DNA reads TGTGCCAGCACCTTGGGACTTGGAAACACCATATATTTT.

The V gene is TRBV10-3, the J gene TRBJ1-1, with unresolved D. This CDR3 spans 14 amino acids. V lost 0 bases and J 2 bases, leaving 7 bases between the germline ends. Germline CDR1 and CDR2: ENHRY and SYGVKD. In DNA, the CDR3 is TGTGCCATCAGTGAGTCGACGGGTAACACTGAAGCTTTCTTT. It specifies CAISESTGNTEAFF.

For the CDR3, the DNA is TGTGCCAGTATACCTGGGACAGCGCTTAACTATGGCTACACCTTC. Protein product: CASIPGTALNYGYTF. V usage is TRBV19 and J usage is TRBJ1-2; 7 nucleotides align to TRBD1. The length of the CDR3 is 15 residues. Germline V lookup: CDR1 LNHDA, CDR2 SQIVND (reference sequence). With 7 bases clipped from V and 1 base from J, the junction kept 9 bases outside the gene matches.

This clone is a singleton in its sample. The chain combines TRBV7-9 with TRBJ2-7; TRBD2 matches at 15 bases. CDR1 and CDR2 (germline): SEHNR, FQNEAQ (reference sequence). This CDR3 is 16 amino acids long. V shed 4 bases, J shed 3 bases, and the junction held 4 bases outside the gene matches. CDR3 sequence: CASSWGLAGGHYEQYF. The DNA for the CDR3 is TGTGCCAGCAGCTGGGGACTAGCGGGAGGCCACTACGAGCAGTACTTC.

The chain recombines TRBV27 with TRBJ2-7; D possibly corresponds to TRBD1 (5 bases). The CDR3 has 15 residues. Germline CDR1 MNHEY, CDR2 SMNVEV (reference sequence). Trimming stripped 6 bases from V and 3 bases from J, with 18 bases between. The CDR3 sequence: CASSTLLGANYEQYF. CDR3 nucleotides: TGTGCCAGCAGCACCCTTTTAGGGGCAAACTACGAGCAGTACTTC.

This clone was observed once. The rearrangement uses TRBV6-1 and TRBJ1-5, with D unresolved. CDR3 length equals 12 residues. CDR1 is MNHNS, CDR2 SASEGT, per germline. V was pared by 1 base and J by 9 bases, with 7 bases between. The CDR3 loop is CASSEVSSPQHF. The CDR3 DNA sequence: TGTGCCAGCAGTGAAGTATCGTCGCCCCAGCATTTT.

The rearrangement links TRBV7-2 to TRBJ1-5, with TRBD1 identical over 12 bases. The CDR3 runs 16 residues. From germline, CDR1 is SGHTA and CDR2 FQGNSA. J was trimmed by 3 bases and V by 3 bases; bases with no gene match: 3. The CDR3 reads CASSLVGQGANQPQHF. CDR3 bases: TGTGCCAGCAGCTTGGTGGGACAGGGGGCCAATCAGCCCCAGCATTTT.

This CDR3 is CASRKQGGNTGELFF. CDR3 nucleotides: TGTGCCAGCAGGAAACAGGGGGGCAACACCGGGGAGCTGTTTTTT. The chain employs TRBV28 and TRBJ2-2; 8 bases are a match to TRBD1. Germline V gene sequence: CDR1 MDHEN, CDR2 SYDVKM. J gave up 2 bases and V 6 bases, and 5 bases lay outside the gene matches. There are 15 residues in the CDR3.

The genes are TRBV5-1 and TRBJ2-1, with D possibly matching TRBD1 (5 bases). Germline V CDR1 and CDR2: SGHRS, YFSETQ. The length of the CDR3 is 14 residues. The V and J ends lost 4 bases and 2 bases respectively, with 10 bases between them. The CDR3, as DNA: TGCGCCAGCAGCCCCGACAGCCCCTACAATGAGCAGTTCTTC. It is translated as CASSPDSPYNEQFF.

CDR3 nucleotide sequence: TGTGCCAGCAGTTACTCCCCGGACACTGAAGCTTTCTTT. This translates into CASSYSPDTEAFF. The chain recombines TRBV6-6 with TRBJ1-1; unclear D gene. Germline V gene sequence: CDR1 MNHNY, CDR2 SVGAGI (reference sequence). Trimming removed 0 bases at V and 3 bases at J, with 5 bases between. The CDR3 covers 13 residues.

This chain links TRBV6-6 with TRBJ1-4; 9 bases match TRBD1. CDR1 MNHNY and CDR2 SVGAGI come from the germline V gene (reference sequence). The CDR3 totals 13 residues. The trim removed 8 bases at V and 6 bases at J, leaving 4 bases unmatched. The CDR3 loop is CASQGDRDEKLFF. Written as DNA, the CDR3 is TGTGCCAGCCAGGGGGACAGGGATGAAAAACTGTTTTTT.

J is TRBJ1-4 and V is TRBV6-4, with no clear D. The CDR3 is 15 amino acids. The V end was cut by 2 bases, the J end by 3 bases, with 10 bases between. Germline V CDR1 and CDR2: MRHNA, SNTAGT. In nucleotides, the CDR3 is TGTGCCAGCAGTGACAACGGGGTACCTAATGAAAAACTGTTTTTT. Translated: CASSDNGVPNEKLFF.

As concerns this clone: At one end, the junction sequence differs from germline, possibly due to a read error. V is TRBV20-1 and J is TRBJ1-2; perhaps TRBD1 as D (5 bases). Germline-derived CDR1 and CDR2 are DFQATT and SNEGSKA (reference sequence). The CDR3 consists of 11 residues. CDR3 sequence: CSARDLTAGFF. The CDR3 region has the DNA TGCAGTGCTAGAGATTTGACAGCCGGATTCTTC.

The chain is built from TRBV9 and TRBJ2-1; 8 positions match TRBD2. The CDR3 totals 15 residues. CDR1 and CDR2 (germline): SGDLS, YYNGEE. Trimming at V came to 2 bases and at J to 6 bases, leaving 7 bases not matched to a gene. The DNA for the CDR3 is TGTGCCAGCAGCGTTGGGACTAGTACGAGCAATGAGCAGTTCTTC. Translated: CASSVGTSTSNEQFF.

The chain links TRBV6-1 to TRBJ1-1; D is undetermined. Germline CDR1 reads MNHNS; CDR2 reads SASEGT. V dropped 2 bases and J dropped 3 bases, with 16 bases sitting between them. The CDR3 spans 16 residues. The CDR3 DNA sequence: TGTGCCAGCAGTGAAAGGCTTGCGGGAGCCTACACTGAAGCTTTCTTT. This sequence encodes CASSERLAGAYTEAFF.

The chain joins TRBV11-2 to TRBJ2-7; perhaps TRBD1 as D (5 bases). Trimming cost V 0 bases and J 2 bases, with 23 bases left between them. The germline CDR1 and CDR2 sequences are SGHAT and FQNNGV. CDR3 length: 19 amino acids. CDR3 loop: CASSLDSFLARQIPYEQYF. In nucleotides, the CDR3 is TGTGCCAGCAGCTTAGATTCCTTCCTTGCTCGACAGATTCCCTACGAGCAGTACTTC.

The chain employs TRBV5-4 and TRBJ2-2, with 7 bases that match TRBD1. CDR1 and CDR2 from the germline V gene are SGHNT and YYREEE (reference sequence). Trimming took 4 bases from V and 0 from J; bases not matched to a gene: 6. The CDR3 is 16 amino acids. The CDR3 loop reads CASSTPTGTNTGELFF. CDR3 DNA sequence: TGTGCCAGCAGCACCCCGACAGGGACGAACACCGGGGAGCTGTTTTTT.

This sequence joins TRBV19 and TRBJ2-5, with 9 bases lining up with TRBD2. Trimming took 5 bases from V and 4 from J; bases not matched to a gene: 2. The CDR3 has 13 amino acids. In germline, CDR1 is LNHDA, CDR2 SQIVND (reference sequence). The CDR3 is CASSVAGVETQYF. In DNA form, the CDR3 reads TGTGCCAGTAGTGTAGCGGGAGTAGAGACCCAGTACTTC.

The V gene is TRBV9, the J gene TRBJ1-5; tentatively, D is TRBD1 (6 bases). CDR1 SGDLS and CDR2 YYNGEE come from the germline V gene. The V end was cut by 1 base, the J end by 6 bases, with 14 bases between. CDR3 length: 15 residues. CDR3 protein: CASSVTGTLGQPQHF. The CDR3 DNA sequence: TGTGCCAGCAGCGTAACCGGGACACTGGGTCAGCCCCAGCATTTT.

The chain combines TRBV19 with TRBJ2-1; 7 nucleotides line up with TRBD1. This CDR3 has 13 residues. V lost 8 bases and J lost 4; bases outside the gene matches: 5. Germline V CDR1 and CDR2: LNHDA, SQIVND (reference sequence). The CDR3 coding sequence is TGTGCCAGTTCCAGGGGGAATTACAATGAGCAGTTCTTC. Its protein is CASSRGNYNEQFF. The full variable domain, its missing parts supplied by reference TRBV19 and TRBJ2-1, is DGGITQSPKYLFRKEGQNVTLSCEQNLNHDAMYWYRQDPGQGLRLIYYSQIVNDFQKGDIAEGYSVSREKKESFPLTVTSAQKNPTAFYLCASSRGNYNEQFFGPGTRLTVL.

The CDR3 protein is CASSLYSGTASSYEQYF. CDR3 bases: TGCGCCAGCAGCCTTTACTCCGGGACAGCGAGCTCCTACGAGCAGTACTTC. V usage is TRBV4-1 and J usage is TRBJ2-7; 7 bases are a match to TRBD1. The CDR3 has 17 amino acids. Trimming cost V 4 bases and J 0 bases; bases outside gene matches: 12. Germline V gene data show CDR1 as MGHRA and CDR2 as YSYEKL.